This is a list of T cell receptor beta chains from one sample in a study of CD8 T cells in Susac syndrome. TCRdb processed the immunoSEQ multiplex PCR reads anew with MiXCR; each CDR3 protein has one entry. The sample holds hundreds of thousands of distinct CDR3 sequences; approximately 85% are singletons and the top ten take about 0.22%. Sequenced input: CD8+ T cells from PBMCs. These receptors were taken from a human donor with multiple sclerosis. Both conserved end residues are part of each CDR3. Fields, in order: clone size, J gene, D gene, V gene, CDR3 protein, CDR3 DNA. The D gene is left open where the match is weak. Not all rows give a size; the values are once, few, many and, for expanded clones, a class.

clone size: -
J gene: TRBJ2-1
D gene: -
V gene: TRBV30
CDR3 protein: CAWSVSVSLHNEQFF
CDR3 DNA: TGTGCCTGGAGTGTATCCGTGTCCCTTCACAATGAGCAGTTCTTC

clone size: -
J gene: TRBJ2-3
D gene: -
V gene: TRBV7-2
CDR3 protein: CASSFTDGSDTQYF
CDR3 DNA: TGTGCCAGCAGCTTCACGGACGGATCTGATACGCAGTATTTT

clone size: -
J gene: TRBJ2-5
D gene: -
V gene: TRBV7-9
CDR3 protein: CASSLAISDYQETQYF
CDR3 DNA: TGTGCCAGCAGCTTGGCTATTTCAGATTACCAAGAGACCCAGTACTTC

clone size: -
J gene: TRBJ1-1
D gene: -
V gene: TRBV5-5
CDR3 protein: CASSLEWGYTEAFF
CDR3 DNA: TGTGCCAGCAGCTTGGAATGGGGGTACACTGAAGCTTTCTTT

clone size: -
J gene: TRBJ1-5
D gene: TRBD1
V gene: TRBV7-8
CDR3 protein: CASSLAGTGDQPQHF
CDR3 DNA: TGTGCCAGCAGCTTAGCCGGGACAGGGGACCAGCCCCAGCATTTT

clone size: -
J gene: TRBJ2-7
D gene: TRBD2
V gene: TRBV11-1
CDR3 protein: CASSFERGSYEQYF
CDR3 DNA: TGTGCCAGCAGCTTTGAGCGGGGCTCCTACGAGCAGTACTTC

clone size: -
J gene: TRBJ1-2
D gene: -
V gene: TRBV29-1
CDR3 protein: CSVPRSLQGYTF
CDR3 DNA: TGCAGCGTCCCGCGATCATTACAAGGCTACACCTTC

clone size: -
J gene: TRBJ2-7
D gene: -
V gene: TRBV7-2
CDR3 protein: CASSLTDEQYF
CDR3 DNA: TGTGCCAGCAGCTTAACGGACGAGCAGTACTTC

clone size: -
J gene: TRBJ2-1
D gene: TRBD2
V gene: TRBV25-1
CDR3 protein: CASSEELAGGPYNEQFF
CDR3 DNA: TGTGCCAGCAGTGAAGAGCTAGCGGGAGGGCCCTACAATGAGCAGTTCTTC

clone size: once
J gene: TRBJ2-7
D gene: TRBD1
V gene: TRBV10-3
CDR3 protein: CATGTGTGYEQYF
CDR3 DNA: TGTGCCACCGGGACAGGGACGGGATACGAGCAGTACTTC

clone size: -
J gene: TRBJ2-1
D gene: TRBD2
V gene: TRBV6-2/TRBV6-3
CDR3 protein: CASSFSTSGLNEQFF
CDR3 DNA: TGTGCCAGCAGCTTCTCGACTAGCGGGCTCAACGAGCAGTTCTTC

clone size: -
J gene: TRBJ1-5
D gene: -
V gene: TRBV7-3
CDR3 protein: CASSLGHVGGRISNQPQHF
CDR3 DNA: TGTGCCAGCAGCTTAGGGCATGTCGGGGGGCGGATAAGCAATCAGCCCCAGCATTTT

clone size: -
J gene: TRBJ1-1
D gene: TRBD1
V gene: TRBV5-4
CDR3 protein: CASSWRTGSSTEAFF
CDR3 DNA: TGTGCCAGCAGCTGGAGGACAGGGTCATCCACTGAAGCTTTCTTT

clone size: -
J gene: TRBJ2-2
D gene: TRBD2
V gene: TRBV7-9
CDR3 protein: CATGPGGPGELFF
CDR3 DNA: TGTGCCACCGGACCGGGAGGTCCCGGGGAGCTGTTTTTT

clone size: -
J gene: TRBJ2-3
D gene: TRBD2
V gene: TRBV7-9
CDR3 protein: CASSLAGAGGQRGTQYF
CDR3 DNA: TGTGCCAGCAGCTTAGCTGGAGCGGGAGGGCAACGGGGTACGCAGTATTTT

clone size: -
J gene: TRBJ2-7
D gene: -
V gene: TRBV29-1
CDR3 protein: CSVEDTGPYEQYF
CDR3 DNA: TGCAGCGTTGAAGATACGGGTCCCTACGAGCAGTACTTC

clone size: few
J gene: TRBJ2-1
D gene: -
V gene: TRBV6-1
CDR3 protein: CASREGPWSSYNEQFF
CDR3 DNA: TGTGCCAGCAGGGAGGGACCGTGGAGCTCCTACAATGAGCAGTTCTTC

clone size: -
J gene: TRBJ1-2
D gene: -
V gene: TRBV28
CDR3 protein: CASSYAGQDYTF
CDR3 DNA: TGTGCCAGCAGTTATGCAGGGCAAGACTACACCTTC

clone size: -
J gene: TRBJ2-1
D gene: TRBD2
V gene: TRBV11-2
CDR3 protein: CASSLGDGGAYNEQFF
CDR3 DNA: TGTGCCAGCAGCTTAGGGGACGGGGGGGCCTACAATGAGCAGTTCTTC

clone size: -
J gene: TRBJ2-2
D gene: -
V gene: TRBV24-1
CDR3 protein: CATSDPDRRLTGELFF
CDR3 DNA: TGTGCCACCAGTGACCCTGACAGGAGGCTTACCGGGGAGCTGTTTTTT

clone size: -
J gene: TRBJ2-5
D gene: -
V gene: TRBV4-3
CDR3 protein: CASSQEEWARQETQYF
CDR3 DNA: TGCGCCAGCAGCCAAGAGGAGTGGGCGAGGCAAGAGACCCAGTACTTC

clone size: -
J gene: TRBJ2-3
D gene: -
V gene: TRBV5-4
CDR3 protein: CASSLLQGTTDTQYF
CDR3 DNA: TGTGCCAGCAGCTTGTTACAGGGTACGACAGATACGCAGTATTTT

clone size: -
J gene: TRBJ2-3
D gene: TRBD2
V gene: TRBV12-3/TRBV12-4
CDR3 protein: CASSYMTSGTDTQYF
CDR3 DNA: TGTGCCAGCAGTTATATGACTAGCGGCACAGATACGCAGTATTTT

clone size: -
J gene: TRBJ2-1
D gene: TRBD2
V gene: TRBV4-3
CDR3 protein: CASSQELRREIHNEQFF
CDR3 DNA: TGCGCCAGCAGCCAAGAACTTCGGCGGGAGATACACAATGAGCAGTTCTTC

clone size: -
J gene: TRBJ2-1
D gene: TRBD1
V gene: TRBV6-1
CDR3 protein: CASSSGQGPNALYNEQFF
CDR3 DNA: TGTGCCAGCAGCTCGGGACAGGGGCCCAACGCCCTCTACAATGAGCAGTTCTTC

clone size: -
J gene: TRBJ1-2
D gene: -
V gene: TRBV7-9
CDR3 protein: CASSDTKQGRNGYTF
CDR3 DNA: TGTGCCAGCAGCGACACCAAACAGGGCAGAAATGGCTACACCTTC